The T cell receptor (beta chain) described here comes from a study of cytomegalovirus exposure and HLA in healthy donors. Study conclusions and caveats: DRB1 had the most TCR associations and HLA-C the fewest, a later analysis found, with rates varying by HLA locus.

Details on this clone: Its antigen is not identified. The sample carries other DNA sequences with the same CDR3.

It was with 60 Vbeta and 13 Jbeta primers that the PCR ran. Only in-frame clones appear in the TCRdb table, and some are missing; sequencing was by immunoSEQ multiplex PCR. The data show around 300,000 clones, roughly two thirds seen once. Germline values: CDR1 MDHEN, CDR2 SYDVKM. There are 19 residues in the CDR3. V gave up 5 bases and J gave up 4 bases; unmatched junction bases: 18. Each donor was healthy, and each was a bone marrow donor. This TCR was recovered from a female donor in good health and CMV-seronegative. V usage is TRBV28 and J usage is TRBJ2-7, with TRBD2 identical over 12 bases. Material for sequencing was PBMCs. CDR3 DNA: TGTGCCAGCAGTCCCGCTGCACTAGCGGGAGGCGCTGGGGGTTACGAGCAGTACTTC. It encodes CASSPAALAGGAGGYEQYF.